This T cell receptor (beta chain) was documented in a study of PD-L1 blockade in urothelial cancer. Study details: Patients commenced atezolizumab around 2014, and it was given at 1,200 mg intravenously every 3 weeks. T cells were recovered from blood samples at a median of approximately 150,000.

This table comes from immunoSEQ multiplex PCR, and its TCRdb copy is limited to in-frame clones, with some not included. The profile shows some 38,000 clones, about 85% of them singletons. Germline lookup yields CDR1 SEHNR and CDR2 FQNEAQ (reference sequence). This CDR3 has 16 amino acids. V gave up 5 bases and J gave up 5 bases, with 20 bases separating them. Time point reported: pretreatment peripheral blood. As concerns this clone: Its antigen is not known.

The study, taken as a whole, reports: Blood clones associated with the tumor expanded more at 3 weeks in durable-benefit patients.

The sequences come from PBMCs, collected around atezolizumab (anti-PD-L1) treatment. The sequence came from a man at least 80 years old with urothelial cancer. This chain uses TRBV7-9 with TRBJ2-3; a weak D match, TRBD2 (5 bases). The CDR3 DNA sequence: TGTGCCAGCAGCACTAGAGAGGTGGGTTCTGGAGATACGCAGTATTTT. Residues: CASSTREVGSGDTQYF.